This TCR beta chain is drawn from a study of cytomegalovirus exposure and HLA in healthy donors. Germline V lookup: CDR1 SGDLS, CDR2 YYNGEE. CDR3 length: 15 residues. Trimming removed 0 bases from V and 6 bases from J, with 16 bases in between. Researchers ran the PCR with 60 Vbeta and 13 Jbeta primers. The table came from immunoSEQ multiplex PCR; TCRdb's copy has only in-frame clones and leaves some out. The sample contains some 87,000 clones, more than 60% of which appear only once. Notes on this clone: Its antigen is not identified.

Study-level points and caveats: The authors reported that TCR beta sequences could predict HLA-A and HLA-B alleles. These predictions were accurate for most subjects in the first cohort. Most TCR sequences proved rare, with some public TCRs found in many donors.

The sequenced sample consisted of PBMCs. V gene TRBV9 combines with J gene TRBJ2-7, with a possible D match to TRBD2 (5 bases). The TCR comes from a man aged 25 to 40 in good health and CMV-seronegative. CDR3 sequence: CASSVAGWQVSEQYF. The CDR3 region has the DNA TGTGCCAGCAGCGTAGCGGGGTGGCAGGTCTCCGAGCAGTACTTC.